A selection of T cell receptor beta chains follows, all from one sample in a study of T-cell reconstitution after alpha-beta-depleted transplantation in children. TCRdb reprocessed the PCR reads via MiXCR and lists one record per CDR3 protein. The sample contains around 420,000 distinct CDR3 sequences, about 16% of which appear only once. The specimen comprised PBMCs, mostly from graft donor cells, sampled 360 days after TCRalphabeta/CD19-depleted stem cell transplant. These TCRs come from a boy less than two years old who had a stem cell transplant for Wiskott-Aldrich syndrome, so the T cells may come from the graft donor. Both conserved end residues are part of each CDR3. Fields, in order: J gene, V gene, D gene, clone size, CDR3 protein, CDR3 DNA. D genes are given only for firm matches. Some rows have no size entry. The others give once, few or many, or a class for an expanded clone.

J: TRBJ2-1
V: TRBV29-1
D: NA
size: NA
CDR3: CSAREGASYNEQFF
DNA: TGCAGCGCGAGGGAGGGGGCCTCCTACAATGAGCAGTTCTTC

J: TRBJ2-5
V: TRBV12-3/TRBV12-4
D: NA
size: NA
CDR3: CASAVGGAPRETQYF
DNA: TGTGCCAGCGCAGTAGGGGGGGCTCCCCGAGAGACCCAGTACTTC

J: TRBJ1-1
V: TRBV2
D: NA
size: many
CDR3: CASNGEMNTEAFF
DNA: TGTGCCAGCAATGGGGAGATGAACACTGAAGCTTTCTTT

J: TRBJ2-1
V: TRBV5-1
D: TRBD2
size: NA
CDR3: CASSLVSSGGISSYNEQFF
DNA: TGCGCCAGCAGCTTGGTGTCTAGCGGGGGGATAAGCTCCTACAATGAGCAGTTCTTC

J: TRBJ2-1
V: TRBV9
D: TRBD2
size: few
CDR3: CASSATGLAYNEQFF
DNA: TGTGCCAGCAGCGCAACGGGACTAGCATACAATGAGCAGTTCTTC

J: TRBJ2-1
V: TRBV5-1
D: NA
size: NA
CDR3: CASSSPYRGRDYNEQFF
DNA: TGCGCCAGCAGCTCACCATACCGGGGCAGGGATTACAATGAGCAGTTCTTC

J: TRBJ1-4
V: TRBV3-1
D: NA
size: many
CDR3: CASTPSTGGEGKLFF
DNA: TGTGCCAGCACCCCAAGTACAGGAGGAGAAGGAAAACTGTTTTTT

J: TRBJ2-5
V: TRBV29-1
D: TRBD2
size: NA
CDR3: CSVTGLAGIQTQYF
DNA: TGCAGCGTTACTGGACTAGCGGGGATTCAGACCCAGTACTTC

J: TRBJ2-2
V: TRBV24-1
D: NA
size: NA
CDR3: CATSDSYRNTGELFF
DNA: TGTGCCACCAGTGATTCGTACCGGAACACCGGGGAGCTGTTTTTT

J: TRBJ2-3
V: TRBV13
D: TRBD1
size: NA
CDR3: CASSLGRDRVTDTQYF
DNA: TGTGCCAGCAGCTTAGGCCGGGACAGGGTCACAGATACGCAGTATTTT

J: TRBJ2-5
V: TRBV9
D: TRBD2
size: once
CDR3: CASSPGGGRAETQYF
DNA: TGTGCCAGCAGCCCCGGGGGCGGGAGGGCCGAGACCCAGTACTTC

J: TRBJ2-5
V: TRBV12-3/TRBV12-4
D: TRBD2
size: NA
CDR3: CASSEGLAETQYF
DNA: TGTGCCAGCAGCGAGGGACTAGCGGAGACCCAGTACTTC

J: TRBJ1-1
V: TRBV6-5
D: NA
size: NA
CDR3: CASPPREIEAFF
DNA: TGTGCCAGCCCCCCCCGGGAGATTGAAGCTTTCTTT

J: TRBJ2-1
V: TRBV12-3/TRBV12-4
D: NA
size: many
CDR3: CASSHQGYNEQFF
DNA: TGTGCCAGCAGCCATCAGGGTTACAATGAGCAGTTCTTC

J: TRBJ2-7
V: TRBV20-1
D: TRBD1
size: NA
CDR3: CSANRGQSPYYEQYF
DNA: TGCAGTGCTAACCGGGGACAGAGCCCTTACTACGAGCAGTACTTC

J: TRBJ2-3
V: TRBV10-1
D: NA
size: NA
CDR3: CASSPTKGTDTQYF
DNA: TGCGCCAGCAGTCCTACCAAGGGAACAGATACGCAGTATTTT

J: TRBJ2-2
V: TRBV7-6
D: TRBD1
size: few
CDR3: CASSFTGTGSTGELFF
DNA: TGTGCCAGCAGCTTTACCGGGACAGGGAGCACCGGGGAGCTGTTTTTT